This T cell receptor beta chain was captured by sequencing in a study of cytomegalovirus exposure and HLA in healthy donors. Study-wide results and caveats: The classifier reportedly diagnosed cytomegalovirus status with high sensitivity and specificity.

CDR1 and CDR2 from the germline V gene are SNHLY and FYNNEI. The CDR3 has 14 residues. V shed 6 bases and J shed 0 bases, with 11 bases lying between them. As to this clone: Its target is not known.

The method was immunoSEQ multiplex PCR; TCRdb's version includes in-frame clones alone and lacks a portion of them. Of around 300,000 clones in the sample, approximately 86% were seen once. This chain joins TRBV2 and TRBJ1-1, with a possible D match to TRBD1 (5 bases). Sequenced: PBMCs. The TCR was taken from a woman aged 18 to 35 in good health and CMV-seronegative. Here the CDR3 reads CASRRDGMNTEAFF. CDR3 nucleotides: TGTGCCAGCAGGCGGGACGGTATGAACACTGAAGCTTTCTTT. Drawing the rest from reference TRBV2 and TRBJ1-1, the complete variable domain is EPEVTQTPSHQVTQMGQEVILRCVPISNHLYFYWYRQILGQKVEFLVSFYNNEISEKSEIFDDQFSVERPDGSNFTLKIRSTKLEDSAMYFCASRRDGMNTEAFFGQGTRLTVV.